Below are 27 T cell receptor beta chains sequenced from a single sample in a study of blood T cell repertoires in COVID-19. Repertoires were generated with immunoSEQ multiplex PCR, while TCRdb's copy carries only in-frame clones and drops some. Of more than 10,000 clones in the sample, 65% to 80% were seen once. The sequenced sample was peripheral blood. These receptor sequences come from an elderly woman with acute or convalescent COVID-19.

The rearrangement uses TRBV2 and TRBJ2-5, with 9 nucleotides matching TRBD2. The CDR3 extends over 14 amino acids. CDR1 is SNHLY, CDR2 FYNNEI, per germline. The J segment lost 3 bases and the V segment lost 6 bases, leaving 5 bases of the junction unmatched. The CDR3 reads CASRRLAEKETQYF. CDR3 bases: TGTGCCAGCAGAAGACTAGCGGAAAAAGAGACCCAGTACTTC. Looking up the rest from reference TRBV2 and TRBJ2-5 gives the full variable domain: EPEVTQTPSHQVTQMGQEVILRCVPISNHLYFYWYRQILGQKVEFLVSFYNNEISEKSEIFDDQFSVERPDGSNFTLKIRSTKLEDSAMYFCASRRLAEKETQYFGPGTRLLVL.

This clone was seen only a few times. The chain is built from TRBV19 and TRBJ2-2; 14 positions match TRBD2. The CDR3 extends over 18 amino acids. The germline CDR1 and CDR2 sequences are LNHDA and SQIVND (reference sequence). With 5 bases clipped from V and 4 bases from J, the junction kept 9 bases outside the gene matches. The CDR3 sequence is CASSPRLAGGPGTGELFF. The CDR3 coding sequence is TGTGCCAGTAGTCCGAGACTAGCGGGGGGGCCGGGCACCGGGGAGCTGTTTTTT.

J is TRBJ1-1 and V is TRBV7-2; D might be TRBD1 (6 bases). The germline CDR1 and CDR2 sequences are SGHTA and FQGNSA. V lost 4 bases and J 3 bases, leaving 12 bases between the germline ends. The CDR3 contains 14 residues. CDR3 nucleotides: TGTGCCAGCAGCTCCGACAGGTTGTACACTGAAGCTTTCTTT. It codes for CASSSDRLYTEAFF.

The chain has TRBV2 and TRBJ1-2; D might be TRBD1 (6 bases). CDR1 and CDR2 from the germline V gene are SNHLY and FYNNEI. V dropped 4 bases and J dropped 5 bases, with 11 bases sitting between them. The CDR3 consists of 13 residues. Here the CDR3 reads CASSGWQGYGYTF. The CDR3 DNA reads TGTGCCAGCAGTGGTTGGCAGGGGTATGGCTACACCTTC.

The CDR3 DNA is TGTGCCAGCAGCCCCCTTGCGAGAGCCGGGGAGCTGTTTTTT. This encodes CASSPLARAGELFF. This rearrangement joins TRBV11-2 to TRBJ2-2, with no clear D. The germline V gene encodes CDR1 SGHAT and CDR2 FQNNGV. This CDR3 contains 14 residues. Trimming removed 5 bases at V and 6 bases at J, with 13 bases between.

This chain links TRBV7-9 with TRBJ2-1; 8 nucleotides match TRBD1. The V and J ends lost 5 bases and 6 bases, in that order; junction bases with no gene match: 18. This CDR3 spans 18 amino acids. Germline CDR1 and CDR2: SEHNR and FQNEAQ (reference sequence). The CDR3 DNA reads TGTGCCAGCAGCCGGACAGGGAGTTTACGCAGTTTACGCAATGAGCAGTTCTTC. The encoded protein is CASSRTGSLRSLRNEQFF.

The chain is built from TRBV5-5 and TRBJ1-5; TRBD1 is a possible D gene (6 bases). The V end lost 2 bases, the J end lost 3 bases, and 9 bases lay between the germline ends. The CDR3 is 14 amino acids. Per germline, CDR1 SGHKS and CDR2 YYEKEE (reference sequence). The CDR3 loop reads CASSFGQNNQPQHF. The CDR3 DNA reads as TGTGCCAGCAGCTTCGGACAGAACAATCAGCCCCAGCATTTT.

The rearrangement joins TRBV5-1 to TRBJ1-1; D may be TRBD1 (5 bases). The CDR3 consists of 14 residues. In germline, CDR1 is SGHRS, CDR2 YFSETQ. V lost 1 base and J 6 bases, leaving 13 bases between the germline ends. CDR3 sequence reads: CASSLLGREAEAFF. CDR3 DNA sequence: TGCGCCAGCAGCTTGCTGGGGCGGGAGGCTGAAGCTTTCTTT.

This clone is categorized as large. This chain uses TRBV3-1 (or the pseudogene TRBV3-2) with TRBJ1-4; maybe TRBD1 (6 bases). CDR3 size: 16 residues. CDR1 and CDR2 (germline): LGHDT, YNNKEL (reference sequence). V was clipped by 0 bases and J by 4 bases, with 12 bases between them. CDR3 sequence: CASSQDFPQGNEKLFF. The CDR3 DNA follows: TGTGCCAGCAGCCAAGATTTTCCACAGGGTAATGAAAAACTGTTTTTT.

This clone was counted between two and nine times. The chain has TRBV11-3 and TRBJ2-7; TRBD1 aligns across 7 bases. From germline, CDR1 is SGHNT and CDR2 YENEEA. The V gene end was trimmed by 1 base and the J gene end by 3 bases; junction bases not matched to a gene: 6. The CDR3 covers 15 residues. The CDR3 DNA reads TGTGCCAGCAGCTTAGGTCCACAGGGGAACTACGAGCAGTACTTC. Its protein is CASSLGPQGNYEQYF.

This chain connects TRBV3-1 (or the pseudogene TRBV3-2) to TRBJ2-5; D may be TRBD1 (5 bases). The CDR3 extends over 15 amino acids. Trimming left V 3 bases short and J 0 bases short, with 11 bases between. Germline CDR1 LGHDT, CDR2 YNNKEL (reference sequence). CDR3 amino acids: CASSQTTAYQETQYF. The CDR3 nucleotides read TGTGCCAGCAGCCAGACGACAGCCTACCAAGAGACCCAGTACTTC.

This chain links TRBV23-1 with TRBJ2-4; perhaps TRBD2 as D (6 bases). TRBV23-1 is assigned to the ORF class and has an uncertain function. There are 17 residues in the CDR3. Trimming stripped 0 bases from V and 6 bases from J, with 18 bases between. The CDR3 DNA sequence: TGCGCCAGCAGTCAATCTCCTGGAGGGGTGGAGGTAAACATTCAGTACTTC. Its translation is CASSQSPGGVEVNIQYF.

V usage is TRBV14 and J usage is TRBJ2-1; 11 positions match TRBD2. From germline, CDR1 is SGHDN and CDR2 FVKESK. The trim removed 0 bases at V and 5 bases at J, leaving 9 bases unmatched. CDR3 length: 18 amino acids. In nucleotides, the CDR3 is TGTGCCAGCAGCCAAGATACCCTAGCGGGGGGCCTACACAATGAGCAGTTCTTC. It is translated as CASSQDTLAGGLHNEQFF.

This clone turned up a few times. The chain employs TRBV5-4 and TRBJ2-2, with 12 bases lining up with TRBD1. The CDR3 extends over 15 amino acids. In germline, CDR1 is SGHNT, CDR2 YYREEE (reference sequence). The V gene end was trimmed by 4 bases and the J gene end by 5 bases; junction bases not matched to a gene: 3. The CDR3 sequence is CASSPGQGATGELFF. The CDR3 nucleotides read TGTGCCAGCAGCCCGGGACAGGGGGCTACCGGGGAGCTGTTTTTT.

The V call is TRBV11-2, the J call TRBJ2-1; 9 positions agree with TRBD2. CDR3 length: 16 residues. In germline, CDR1 is SGHAT, CDR2 FQNNGV. The V segment lost 4 bases and the J segment 4 bases; nucleotides outside the gene matches: 8. CDR3 DNA sequence: TGTGCCAGCAGCTGGCGGGGGGGGCTCGGATACAATGAGCAGTTCTTC. It yields the protein CASSWRGGLGYNEQFF.

The sample holds one count of this clone. The rearrangement uses TRBV5-4 and TRBJ2-2; no clear D. This CDR3 is 14 amino acids long. V was shortened by 0 bases and J by 4 bases, with 7 bases between the two germline ends. Germline V lookup: CDR1 SGHNT, CDR2 YYREEE (reference sequence). In DNA, the CDR3 is TGTGCCAGCAGCTTGGATACAGCCACCGGGGAGCTGTTTTTT. This codes for CASSLDTATGELFF.

The chain couples TRBV7-9 to TRBJ1-4; maybe TRBD1 (5 bases). Trimming left V 0 bases short and J 8 bases short, with 13 bases between. CDR3 length: 15 residues. Germline lookup yields CDR1 SEHNR and CDR2 FQNEAQ (reference sequence). CDR3 sequence reads: CASSLAGPVSEKLFF. DNA for the CDR3: TGTGCCAGCAGCTTAGCGGGGCCAGTCTCGGAAAAACTGTTTTTT.

The chain has TRBV19 and TRBJ2-2; D not resolved. The CDR3 spans 12 residues. V was shortened by 3 bases and J by 5 bases, with 4 bases between the two germline ends. Germline V lookup: CDR1 LNHDA, CDR2 SQIVND (reference sequence). CDR3 loop: CASSMLTGELFF. The CDR3 region has the DNA TGTGCCAGTAGTATGCTAACCGGGGAGCTGTTTTTT.

The chain carries TRBV27 and TRBJ1-2, with 8 bases identical to TRBD1. CDR3 size: 17 residues. Trimming took 4 bases from V and 2 from J; bases not matched to a gene: 12. Per the germline V gene, CDR1 is MNHEY and CDR2 is SMNVEV (reference sequence). The CDR3 loop is CASSSSDPGGANYGYTF. The CDR3 DNA follows: TGTGCCAGCAGTTCCTCAGATCCAGGGGGCGCAAACTATGGCTACACCTTC.

This clone came up once. This chain connects TRBV5-1 to TRBJ2-1; TRBD2 agrees at 8 bases. Per the germline V gene, CDR1 is SGHRS and CDR2 is YFSETQ. There are 16 residues in the CDR3. Germline trimming cut 0 bases from V and 8 bases from J; bases unmatched to any gene: 10. The CDR3: CASSLARRGASDEQFF. CDR3 DNA sequence: TGCGCCAGCAGCTTGGCCAGGCGGGGGGCCTCCGATGAGCAGTTCTTC. The entire variable domain, with the rest obtained from reference TRBV5-1 and TRBJ2-1, is as follows: KAGVTQTPRYLIKTRGQQVTLSCSPISGHRSVSWYQQTPGQGLQFLFEYFSETQRNKGNFPGRFSGRQFSNSRSEMNVSTLELGDSALYLCASSLARRGASDEQFFGPGTRLTVL.

The rearrangement uses TRBV28 and TRBJ2-4, with D possibly TRBD2 on 6 matching bases. V was pared by 4 bases and J by 0 bases, with 7 bases between. The germline CDR1 and CDR2 sequences are MDHEN and SYDVKM. The CDR3 is 14 residues long. CDR3 bases: TGTGCCAGCAGTTCCGGGGGAGCCAAAAACATTCAGTACTTC. Its translation: CASSSGGAKNIQYF.

The rearrangement links TRBV19 to TRBJ2-3, with 10 positions matching TRBD2. This CDR3 comprises 19 residues. CDR1 is LNHDA, CDR2 SQIVND, per germline (reference sequence). Losses at the gene ends were 1 base for V and 2 bases for J; bases not matched to a gene: 12. CDR3 bases: TGTGCCAGTAGTATAGGCCAAGGGGGTAGCGGGGGGCCCACAGATACGCAGTATTTT. As protein: CASSIGQGGSGGPTDTQYF.

This clone has a single count. The V gene is TRBV2, the J gene TRBJ2-3, with 7 bases identical to TRBD1. The germline gives CDR1 SNHLY, CDR2 FYNNEI. The CDR3 consists of 16 residues. The J segment lost 1 base and the V segment lost 2 bases, leaving 6 bases of the junction unmatched. The CDR3 reads CASSESAGGGTDTQYF. Written as DNA, the CDR3 is TGTGCCAGCAGTGAAAGCGCAGGGGGAGGCACAGATACGCAGTATTTT. Using reference TRBV2 and TRBJ2-3 for the parts outside the CDR3, the full variable domain is EPEVTQTPSHQVTQMGQEVILRCVPISNHLYFYWYRQILGQKVEFLVSFYNNEISEKSEIFDDQFSVERPDGSNFTLKIRSTKLEDSAMYFCASSESAGGGTDTQYFGPGTRLTVL.

V and J are TRBV20-1 and TRBJ1-4; a possible D gene is TRBD1 (6 bases). The CDR3 extends over 11 amino acids. CDR1 DFQATT and CDR2 SNEGSKA come from the germline V gene (reference sequence). V was trimmed by 4 bases and J by 13 bases, leaving 13 bases between them. The DNA of the CDR3 is TGCAGTGCTAACCGGGACACTCGACTGTTTTTT. Amino acids: CSANRDTRLFF.

By its share, this clone is medium-sized. This rearrangement joins TRBV4-1 to TRBJ2-7; tentative D call: TRBD2 (6 bases). Per germline, CDR1 MGHRA and CDR2 YSYEKL. CDR3 length: 13 amino acids. Deletions cut 1 base from V and 2 bases from J, with 6 bases between. The CDR3, as DNA: TGCGCCAGCAGCCAAGGGGGGGCCTACGAGCAGTACTTC. It specifies CASSQGGAYEQYF.

This clone appeared a few times. This chain uses TRBV9 with TRBJ1-2, with TRBD1 as a possible D gene (6 bases). V lost 4 bases and J lost 8, with 15 bases in between. This CDR3 has 13 amino acids. Germline V gene data show CDR1 as SGDLS and CDR2 as YYNGEE. For the CDR3, the DNA is TGTGCCAGCAGCTCAGGCGGGGGGCAAGGCTACACCTTC. It encodes CASSSGGGQGYTF.

The chain links TRBV27 to TRBJ2-5; D not resolved. The ends were cut back, 6 bases at V and 4 bases at J, with 9 bases in the middle. The germline gives CDR1 MNHEY, CDR2 SMNVEV (reference sequence). The CDR3 loop spans 12 amino acids. CDR3 bases: TGTGCCAGCAGGGGCACCGGAGAGACCCAGTACTTC. Translated, it gives CASRGTGETQYF.